This T cell receptor (beta chain) appears in the sequencing data of a study of CD8 T cells in ankylosing spondylitis. TCRdb called the 5' RACE reads again in MiXCR, with one record for every CDR3 protein. The repertoire holds roughly 240,000 distinct CDR3 sequences, 30% to 40% seen once, with around 4% in the top ten. The CDR3 length is 17 residues. Germline V gene lookup returns CDR1 MNHEY and CDR2 SMNVEV (reference sequence). Trimming stripped 6 bases from V and 0 bases from J, with 15 bases between. The V gene is TRBV27, the J gene TRBJ1-6; tentative D call: TRBD1 (6 bases). The sequence was obtained from a male donor with ankylosing spondylitis or in good health (not recorded which). The sample comprised blood, either unsorted or a sorted T cell fraction (not recorded which). This chain's CDR3 is CASSGGGRSSYNSPLHF. DNA for the CDR3: TGTGCCAGCAGCGGGGGGGGCAGGAGCTCCTATAATTCACCCCTCCACTTT.